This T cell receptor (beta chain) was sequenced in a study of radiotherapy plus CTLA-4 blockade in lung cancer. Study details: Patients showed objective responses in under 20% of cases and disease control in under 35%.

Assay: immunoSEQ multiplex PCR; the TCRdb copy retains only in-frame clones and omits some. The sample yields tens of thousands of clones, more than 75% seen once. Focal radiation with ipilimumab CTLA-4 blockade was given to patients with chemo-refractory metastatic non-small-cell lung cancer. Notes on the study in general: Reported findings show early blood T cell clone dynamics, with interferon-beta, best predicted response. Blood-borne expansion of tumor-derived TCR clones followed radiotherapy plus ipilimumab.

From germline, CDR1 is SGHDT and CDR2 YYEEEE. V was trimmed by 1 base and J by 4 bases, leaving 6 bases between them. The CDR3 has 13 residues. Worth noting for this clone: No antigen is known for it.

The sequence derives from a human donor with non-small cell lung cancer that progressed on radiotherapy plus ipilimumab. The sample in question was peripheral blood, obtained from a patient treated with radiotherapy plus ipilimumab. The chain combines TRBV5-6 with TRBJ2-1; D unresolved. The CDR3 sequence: CASSLLGYNEQFF. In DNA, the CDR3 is TGTGCCAGCAGCTTGCTCGGGTACAATGAGCAGTTCTTC.